One T cell receptor (beta chain) is described in this entry. Its antigen remains undetermined. Per-nucleotide qualities are absent, and no much larger clonotype sits a single base away. The data belong to a study of blood T cell repertoires in COVID-19 (dated by TCRdb to 2019 to 2021). The study in broad terms: Collaborator samples came from the United States, Italy and Spain and covered acute and convalescent phases of COVID-19. The prospective study material was composed of cDNA or gDNA derived from T cells, B-cell-depleted T cells, or PBMCs. Subjects who had been exposed to COVID-19, were actively infected with it, or had recovered from it provided the deeply sampled blood TCRbeta repertoires that made up the dataset. A freely available public database, intended as a resource for researchers studying the immune response to SARS-CoV-2, is where the repertoires were released. The samples were drawn from two sources: the first 160 participants of the ongoing ImmuneRACE study, and about 1,300 subjects contributed by 6 global collaborators. Sample metadata almost always included a de-identified subject ID, COVID-19 status, age in years and sex. HLA class I and class II types, where available, came from metadata supplied by the sample provider rather than from assay-based typing. Here is what the overall study found, with its caveats: How much clinical and demographic metadata was included differed by source and by participant, and the metadata was provided uncurated.

The collaborating institutions used their own protocols to collect whole blood in K2EDTA tubes. Collaborator samples were shipped for TCRbeta analysis as frozen whole blood, isolated PBMCs, or DNA extracted from either sample type. The immunoSEQ Assay, a bias-controlled multiplex PCR, was used to amplify TCRbeta CDR3 regions from genomic DNA. The original methods were these. Nucleated cell counts per sample were estimated from amplification of reference gene primers within the assay. Sequence reads were collapsed and filtered to measure the absolute abundance of every unique TCRbeta CDR3 rearrangement. For each sample, productive Simpson clonality was calculated as the square root of Simpson's diversity index over productive rearrangements. This immuneACCESS table, as held by TCRdb, lists in-frame sequences with V and J called but not all clones. Of the missing ones, under half trace to an unresolved V gene in checked studies; the others have no known cause. V, J and clone size derive from that table, while D and trimming were established from the DNA sequence. This sample gives 90,000 or so clones in total; about 90% of them show up just once. The ten most abundant clones make up around 10% of the sample.

According to the germline V gene (reference sequence), CDR1 reads LGHDT and CDR2 reads YNNKEL. Its CDR3 holds 15 amino acids, cysteine through phenylalanine. Just the 45-base CDR3 DNA is kept, in frame starting at base 1. The junction carries 7 bases between V and J, which are trimmed by 1 base and 1 base respectively. The receptor's source is a man aged 80 or over with acute or convalescent COVID-19. Sequencing was carried out using peripheral blood. This chain joins TRBV3-1 (or the pseudogene TRBV3-2) to TRBJ2-2; the D gene is not confidently resolved. The sequenced DNA: TGTGCCAGCAGCCAAGGAAGCTGGAACACCGGGGAGCTGTTTTTT. Its coded protein is CASSQGSWNTGELFF.